Below are 28 T cell receptor beta chains sequenced from a single sample in a study of T cell responses to AZD1222 COVID-19 vaccine. The method was immunoSEQ multiplex PCR; TCRdb's version includes in-frame clones alone and lacks a portion of them. The sample has roughly 160,000 clones, less than 95% seen once; the top ten hold 0.64%. Source: peripheral blood, taken on day 0 of AZD1222 vaccination. These receptors were taken from an adult in good health.

J is TRBJ2-7 and V is TRBV6-5; 10 bases line up with TRBD2. Germline CDR1 reads MNHEY; CDR2 reads SVGAGI. Trimming cost V 2 bases and J 0 bases; bases outside gene matches: 4. The CDR3 contains 16 residues. CDR3 loop: CASSYGSGRASYEQYF. CDR3 DNA sequence: TGTGCCAGCAGTTACGGGAGCGGGAGGGCCTCCTACGAGCAGTACTTC.

The chain recombines TRBV4-1 with TRBJ1-1; 10 nucleotides match TRBD1. Germline V lookup: CDR1 MGHRA, CDR2 YSYEKL. The CDR3 runs to 14 residues. The CDR3 bases are TGCGCACAAGACAGGGGGCTTGTGAACACTGAAGCTTTCTTT. As protein: CAQDRGLVNTEAFF.

This chain uses TRBV27 with TRBJ1-6; D unresolved. CDR1 and CDR2 (germline): MNHEY, SMNVEV (reference sequence). This CDR3 has 13 residues. V dropped 2 bases and J dropped 7 bases, with 6 bases sitting between them. The CDR3 region has the DNA TGTGCCAGCAGTTTAGGATCAAATTCACCCCTCCACTTT. This encodes CASSLGSNSPLHF.

The chain employs TRBV19 and TRBJ1-1; weak D call: TRBD1 (5 bases). The CDR3 length is 13 residues. V shed 0 bases and J shed 8 bases, with 10 bases lying between them. Looked up from germline, CDR1 is LNHDA and CDR2 is SQIVND (reference sequence). In nucleotides, the CDR3 is TGTGCCAGTAGTATAGATGGGAGGGGCGAAGCTTTCTTT. Amino acid sequence: CASSIDGRGEAFF. Filled out from reference TRBV19 and TRBJ1-1, the complete variable domain reads DGGITQSPKYLFRKEGQNVTLSCEQNLNHDAMYWYRQDPGQGLRLIYYSQIVNDFQKGDIAEGYSVSREKKESFPLTVTSAQKNPTAFYLCASSIDGRGEAFFGQGTRLTVV.

J is TRBJ1-2 and V is TRBV5-6, with D tentatively TRBD1 (6 bases). Germline V CDR1 and CDR2: SGHDT, YYEEEE. This CDR3 is 14 amino acids long. V shed 4 bases and J shed 6 bases, with 16 bases lying between them. The CDR3 spells CASSRVRGENGYTF. The CDR3 coding sequence is TGTGCCAGCAGCCGCGTGAGGGGGGAGAATGGCTACACCTTC.

The chain links TRBV5-5 to TRBJ2-7; unclear D gene. This CDR3 has 12 residues. Germline V gene lookup returns CDR1 SGHKS and CDR2 YYEKEE (reference sequence). Trimming pared 4 bases from V and 3 bases from J, leaving 8 bases between. CDR3 in DNA: TGTGCCAGCAGCGCCACCGACTACGAGCAGTACTTC. This codes for CASSATDYEQYF.

J is TRBJ1-4 and V is TRBV6-5, with a tentative D call TRBD1 (6 bases). V lost 5 bases, J lost 8 bases, and 18 bases lay in between. Germline values: CDR1 MNHEY, CDR2 SVGAGI. This CDR3 contains 15 residues. Written as DNA, the CDR3 is TGTGCCAGCAGTCCAAAGGGGGGAGGGGGAGAAAAACTGTTTTTT. This codes for CASSPKGGGGEKLFF.

V gene TRBV5-8 combines with J gene TRBJ1-4, with 7 bases identical to TRBD1. V lost 3 bases and J lost 4; bases outside the gene matches: 9. This CDR3 is built from 16 residues. Germline V gene data show CDR1 as SGHTS and CDR2 as YDEGEE. The CDR3 here is CASSSGTESLNEKLFF. CDR3 coding DNA: TGTGCCAGCAGCTCCGGGACAGAGTCCCTTAATGAAAAACTGTTTTTT. Full variable domain (missing parts from reference TRBV5-8 and TRBJ1-4): EAGVTQSPTHLIKTRGQQATLRCSPISGHTSVYWYQQALGLGLQFLLWYDEGEERNRGNFPPRFSGRQFPNYSSELNVNALELEDSALYLCASSSGTESLNEKLFFGSGTQLSVL.

The J gene is TRBJ2-5, the V gene TRBV18, with TRBD2 matching 13 bases. The CDR3 spans 15 residues. Trimming removed 5 bases from V and 9 bases from J; junction bases left unmatched: 9. The germline gives CDR1 KGHSH, CDR2 LQKENI. CDR3 sequence reads: CASSKAPGTSGAQYF. The CDR3 bases are TGTGCCAGCTCAAAGGCCCCCGGGACTAGCGGGGCCCAGTACTTC.

The chain recombines TRBV3-1 (or the pseudogene TRBV3-2) with TRBJ1-2; 8 nucleotides align to TRBD1. J was trimmed by 13 bases and V by 1 base; bases with no gene match: 8. The CDR3 length is 13 residues. Per germline, CDR1 LGHDT and CDR2 YNNKEL (reference sequence). CDR3 in DNA: TGTGCCAGCAGCCAAGGTAGACAGGGGAGTTCCACCTTC. Residues: CASSQGRQGSSTF.

The chain carries TRBV10-3 and TRBJ1-2, with 8 positions matching TRBD1. Looked up from germline, CDR1 is ENHRY and CDR2 is SYGVKD. The CDR3 totals 13 residues. V trimming: 4 bases; J trimming: 5 bases; junction bases outside the gene matches: 3. The DNA for the CDR3 is TGTGCCATCAGTGGGCAGGGGGCATATGGCTACACCTTC. Amino acid sequence: CAISGQGAYGYTF.

This clone was detected only once. This may stem from a read error, because a much larger clone lies one nucleotide away. This chain connects TRBV6-1 to TRBJ2-1; 8 bases match TRBD2. Germline V gene lookup returns CDR1 MNHNS and CDR2 SASEGT. The CDR3 consists of 13 residues. The chain's CDR3 is CANSEREIHEQFF. As DNA, the CDR3 is TGTGCCAACAGTGAGCGGGAGATCCATGAGCAGTTCTTC.

This clone was picked up one time. The chain carries TRBV5-6 and TRBJ2-7; TRBD1 matches 9 bases. The junction had 8 bases not matched to a gene; V was cut back by 6 bases and J by 4 bases. CDR3 size: 14 residues. The germline CDR1 and CDR2 sequences are SGHDT and YYEEEE. The CDR3 loop is CASNRGQGWYEQYF. In nucleotides, the CDR3 is TGTGCCAGCAACCGGGGACAGGGTTGGTACGAGCAGTACTTC.

J is TRBJ2-1 and V is TRBV14; 7 positions agree with TRBD2. V shed 1 base and J 7 bases; nucleotides not matched to a gene: 7. CDR3 length: 15 residues. CDR1 is SGHDN and CDR2 is FVKESK in the germline V gene. The CDR3 DNA sequence: TGTGCCAGCAGCCAAGCTGGCGGGAGAGGTAATGAGCAGTTCTTC. This codes for CASSQAGGRGNEQFF. The whole variable domain, remainder taken from reference TRBV14 and TRBJ2-1, is EAGVTQFPSHSVIEKGQTVTLRCDPISGHDNLYWYRRVMGKEIKFLLHFVKESKQDESGMPNNRFLAERTGGTYSTLKVQPAELEDSGVYFCASSQAGGRGNEQFFGPGTRLTVL.

V gene TRBV5-5 combines with J gene TRBJ1-1, with TRBD1 as a possible D gene (6 bases). The V gene lost 2 bases and the J gene lost 2 bases, with 10 bases spanning the gap. The CDR3 totals 14 residues. Per the germline V gene, CDR1 is SGHKS and CDR2 is YYEKEE (reference sequence). The CDR3 here is CASSFWTVNTEAFF. The CDR3 nucleotides are TGTGCCAGCAGCTTCTGGACAGTTAACACTGAAGCTTTCTTT.

This clone was detected once. The V gene is TRBV7-9, the J gene TRBJ2-1; D not resolved. Between the trimmed V and J ends, which lost 1 base and 8 bases, there was a span of 15 bases. CDR1 is SEHNR and CDR2 is FQNEAQ in the germline V gene (reference sequence). This CDR3 region has 15 residues. The chain's CDR3 is CASSLDGGPTDEQFF. CDR3 sequence (DNA): TGTGCCAGCAGCTTAGATGGCGGCCCTACGGATGAGCAGTTCTTC. Full variable domain (missing parts from reference TRBV7-9 and TRBJ2-1): DTGVSQNPRHKITKRGQNVTFRCDPISEHNRLYWYRQTLGQGPEFLTYFQNEAQLEKSRLLSDRFSAERPKGSFSTLEIQRTEQGDSAMYLCASSLDGGPTDEQFFGPGTRLTVL.

The rearrangement joins TRBV28 to TRBJ1-1; D is possibly TRBD1 (6 bases). V was trimmed by 3 bases and J by 10 bases, leaving 27 bases between them. The CDR3 totals 17 residues. Germline V CDR1 and CDR2: MDHEN, SYDVKM. The DNA for the CDR3 is TGTGCCAGCAGTTTTGCCCCCGGACAGCAGAGATTAAGGGTAGCTTTCTTT. It encodes CASSFAPGQQRLRVAFF. Looking up the rest from reference TRBV28 and TRBJ1-1 gives the full variable domain: DVKVTQSSRYLVKRTGEKVFLECVQDMDHENMFWYRQDPGLGLRLIYFSYDVKMKEKGDIPEGYSVSREKKERFSLILESASTNQTSMYLCASSFAPGQQRLRVAFFGQGTRLTVV.

The gene calls are TRBV11-2 and TRBJ2-1; D gene unclear. CDR1 is SGHAT and CDR2 is FQNNGV in the germline V gene. Trimming pared 5 bases from V and 6 bases from J, leaving 11 bases between. There are 13 residues in the CDR3. CDR3 residues: CASSPGPLNEQFF. The CDR3 nucleotides are TGTGCCAGCAGCCCGGGCCCCCTCAATGAGCAGTTCTTC.

The CDR3 bases are TGTGCCAGCAGCGACAGGGAGTTAGCCAAAAACATTCAGTACTTC. Translated, it gives CASSDRELAKNIQYF. The chain couples TRBV5-4 to TRBJ2-4; TRBD1 matches at 7 bases. The CDR3 totals 15 residues. The germline V gene encodes CDR1 SGHNT and CDR2 YYREEE (reference sequence). Trimming at V came to 4 bases and at J to 0 bases, leaving 4 bases not matched to a gene.

This clone was detected only once. V is TRBV6-6 and J is TRBJ2-1; D is uncertain. Trimming cost V 2 bases and J 8 bases, with 16 bases left between them. The CDR3 runs 15 residues. Germline CDR1 MNHNY, CDR2 SVGAGI (reference sequence). DNA for the CDR3: TGTGCCAGCAGTTACAGAGGATATCCGTTGGATGAGCAGTTCTTC. The encoded protein is CASSYRGYPLDEQFF.

This clone was picked up a small number of times. In the same sample, other DNA sequences code for this CDR3. The V call is TRBV5-5, the J call TRBJ1-5; TRBD1 agrees at 9 bases. CDR1 and CDR2 from the germline V gene are SGHKS and YYEKEE (reference sequence). The V and J ends lost 5 bases and 0 bases, in that order; junction bases with no gene match: 3. The CDR3 consists of 15 residues. CDR3 amino acids: CASSRTGDSNQPQHF. The CDR3 coding sequence is TGTGCCAGCAGTAGGACAGGGGATAGCAATCAGCCCCAGCATTTT.

This chain connects TRBV4-2 to TRBJ1-2; perhaps TRBD1 as D (6 bases). Trimming left V 4 bases short and J 5 bases short, with 17 bases between. CDR1 is LGHNA, CDR2 YNFKEQ, per germline. The CDR3 length is 15 residues. The CDR3 coding sequence is TGTGCCAGCAGCCCGGATTTGGGGGGGCGGTATGGCTACACCTTC. This translates into CASSPDLGGRYGYTF.

The V and J genes are TRBV20-1 and TRBJ1-2; 7 nucleotides align to TRBD1. Trimming cost V 5 bases and J 6 bases; bases outside gene matches: 3. Germline V lookup: CDR1 DFQATT, CDR2 SNEGSKA (reference sequence). The CDR3 is 11 amino acids. CDR3 sequence reads: CSAVTGDGYTF. CDR3 nucleotide sequence: TGCAGTGCTGTAACAGGGGATGGCTACACCTTC.

The rearrangement uses TRBV5-5 and TRBJ2-1, with a tentative D call TRBD2 (6 bases). This CDR3 has 17 residues. Trimming removed 2 bases from V and 5 bases from J, with 20 bases in between. Germline V CDR1 and CDR2: SGHKS, YYEKEE (reference sequence). The CDR3 region has the DNA TGTGCCAGCAGCTTCGGGCGGGGCACCTTACCAAACAATGAGCAGTTCTTC. This gives the protein CASSFGRGTLPNNEQFF.

The genes are TRBV19 and TRBJ2-7; D not certain. V was pared by 9 bases and J by 7 bases, with 13 bases between. The CDR3 contains 11 residues. In germline, CDR1 is LNHDA, CDR2 SQIVND (reference sequence). DNA of the CDR3: TGTGCCAGCCGCGCCGGTGAGGAGCAGTACTTC. Protein: CASRAGEEQYF.

The V call is TRBV5-1, the J call TRBJ2-2; D not resolved. CDR3 length: 14 residues. CDR1 and CDR2 from the germline V gene are SGHRS and YFSETQ. V was pared by 2 bases and J by 1 base, with 6 bases between. CDR3 residues: CASSLNGNTGELFF. CDR3 DNA sequence: TGCGCCAGCAGCTTAAACGGGAACACCGGGGAGCTGTTTTTT.

The chain recombines TRBV19 with TRBJ2-1, with 9 bases lining up with TRBD2. The CDR3 totals 15 residues. Germline values: CDR1 LNHDA, CDR2 SQIVND (reference sequence). V lost 3 bases to trimming and J lost 5 bases; unmatched junction nucleotides: 5. The CDR3: CASSMELAGHNEQFF. The CDR3 nucleotides read TGTGCCAGTAGTATGGAACTAGCGGGCCACAATGAGCAGTTCTTC.

This chain joins TRBV7-9 and TRBJ1-1, with D perhaps TRBD1 (6 bases). V dropped 5 bases and J dropped 3 bases, with 16 bases sitting between them. Germline lookup yields CDR1 SEHNR and CDR2 FQNEAQ (reference sequence). CDR3 length: 15 amino acids. The CDR3 DNA follows: TGTGCCAGCAGCAATAGACAGGCTGGGGACACTGAAGCTTTCTTT. Residues: CASSNRQAGDTEAFF.